This record concerns one T cell receptor (beta chain) sequence. The antigen is unknown. This entry is derived from a study of cytomegalovirus exposure and HLA in healthy donors. General study findings and limits: Most of the TCR beta V segments (in an earlier analysis) were productive either about 87% or about 30% of the time. For cytomegalovirus status, the classifier reportedly gave diagnoses with high specificity and sensitivity. When a later analysis compared HLA-associated TCR beta chains with equally common others, the HLA-associated chains turned out to be more clonally expanded and to have lower generation probabilities.

The CDR3 covers 14 residues. Germline V gene lookup returns CDR1 ENHRY and CDR2 SYGVKD. The V end was cut by 5 bases, the J end by 9 bases, with 17 bases between. Primers included in the PCR were 60 Vbeta and 13 Jbeta primers. Assay used: immunoSEQ multiplex PCR; TCRdb lists only in-frame clones, some missing. The repertoire holds under 110,000 clones, with roughly 82% as singletons. The rearrangement links TRBV10-3 to TRBJ2-1; D perhaps matches TRBD2 (5 bases). The sequence came from a man aged 50-59 years in good health and CMV-seronegative. Sequenced: PBMCs. The CDR3 protein is CAISPSVRAGEQFF. CDR3 nucleotide sequence: TGTGCCATCAGTCCAAGTGTTCGCGCGGGTGAGCAGTTCTTC.